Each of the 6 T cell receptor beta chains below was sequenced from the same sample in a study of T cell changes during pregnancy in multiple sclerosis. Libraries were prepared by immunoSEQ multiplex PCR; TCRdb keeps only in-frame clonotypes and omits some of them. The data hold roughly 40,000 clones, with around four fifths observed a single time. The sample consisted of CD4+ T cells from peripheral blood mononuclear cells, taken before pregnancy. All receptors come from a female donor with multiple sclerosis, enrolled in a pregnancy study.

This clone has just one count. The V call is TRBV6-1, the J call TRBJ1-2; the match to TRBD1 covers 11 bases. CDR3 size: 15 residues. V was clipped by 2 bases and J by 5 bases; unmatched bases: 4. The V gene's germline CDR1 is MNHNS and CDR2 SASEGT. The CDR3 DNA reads TGTGCCAGCAGTGAACCGGGACAGGGGGGGTATGGCTACACCTTC. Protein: CASSEPGQGGYGYTF.

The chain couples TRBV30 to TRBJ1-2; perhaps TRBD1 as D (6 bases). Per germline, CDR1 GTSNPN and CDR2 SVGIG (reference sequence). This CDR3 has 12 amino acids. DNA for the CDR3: TGTACCGGAAACAGGGAGAACTATGGCTACACCTTC. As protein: CTGNRENYGYTF.

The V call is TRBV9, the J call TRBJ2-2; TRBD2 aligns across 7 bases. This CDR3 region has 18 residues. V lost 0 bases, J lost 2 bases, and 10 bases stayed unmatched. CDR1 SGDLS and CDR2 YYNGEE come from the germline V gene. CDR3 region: CASSVDLLGLVNTGELFF. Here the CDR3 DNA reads TGTGCCAGCAGCGTAGACCTGTTAGGACTAGTAAACACCGGGGAGCTGTTTTTT.

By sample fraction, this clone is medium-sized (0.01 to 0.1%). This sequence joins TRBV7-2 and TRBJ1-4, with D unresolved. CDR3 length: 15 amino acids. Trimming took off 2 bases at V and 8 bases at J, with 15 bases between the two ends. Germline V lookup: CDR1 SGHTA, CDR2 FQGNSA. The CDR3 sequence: CASSLKPGINEKLFF. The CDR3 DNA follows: TGTGCCAGCAGCTTAAAACCAGGCATTAACGAAAAACTGTTTTTT. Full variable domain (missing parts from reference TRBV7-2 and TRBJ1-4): GAGVSQSPSNKVTEKGKDVELRCDPISGHTALYWYRQSLGQGLEFLIYFQGNSAPDKSGLPSDRFSAERTGGSVSTLTIQRTQQEDSAVYLCASSLKPGINEKLFFGSGTQLSVL.

Written as DNA, the CDR3 is TGTGCCACCAGGGGAGAAACAGCGAGCTCTGGAAACACCATATATTTT. Its translation is CATRGETASSGNTIYF. The chain links TRBV6-6 to TRBJ1-3, with D tentatively TRBD1 (6 bases). The CDR3 is 16 residues long. Trimming removed 10 bases at V and 0 bases at J, with 19 bases between. The germline CDR1 and CDR2 sequences are MNHNY and SVGAGI (reference sequence).

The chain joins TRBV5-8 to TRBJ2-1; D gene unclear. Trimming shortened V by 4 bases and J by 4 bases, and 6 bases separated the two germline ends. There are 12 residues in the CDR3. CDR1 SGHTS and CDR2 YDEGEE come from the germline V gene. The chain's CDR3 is CASSTQYNEQFF. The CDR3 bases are TGTGCCAGCAGCACACAGTACAATGAGCAGTTCTTC. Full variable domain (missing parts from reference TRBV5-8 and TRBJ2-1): EAGVTQSPTHLIKTRGQQATLRCSPISGHTSVYWYQQALGLGLQFLLWYDEGEERNRGNFPPRFSGRQFPNYSSELNVNALELEDSALYLCASSTQYNEQFFGPGTRLTVL.